One and the same sample provided the 13 T cell receptor beta chains below, sequenced in a study of shared clonotypes between healthy human individuals. Clones were read by immunoSEQ multiplex PCR, and TCRdb kept only the in-frame ones, dropping some. The repertoire holds 170,000 or so clones, with approximately 61% as singletons. The sample comprised memory CD4+ T cells sorted from blood. Subset given: CD45RA-negative fraction. The receptors originated from a man aged 30 to 39 in good health.

The chain has TRBV28 and TRBJ1-4, with D unclear. The CDR3 has 12 residues. From germline, CDR1 is MDHEN and CDR2 SYDVKM. V gave up 6 bases and J gave up 5 bases, with 7 bases separating them. CDR3 sequence: CASRLRNEKLFF. CDR3 DNA sequence: TGTGCCAGCAGGCTTCGAAATGAAAAACTGTTTTTT.

The chain carries TRBV14 and TRBJ1-5; maybe TRBD1 (6 bases). Germline lookup yields CDR1 SGHDN and CDR2 FVKESK. CDR3 length: 17 amino acids. The V gene lost 4 bases and the J gene lost 1 base, with 17 bases spanning the gap. The CDR3 bases are TGTGCCAGCAGCCTGGGCAGGGCCCAGGGGAGCAATCAGCCCCAGCATTTT. This translates into CASSLGRAQGSNQPQHF.

The gene calls are TRBV25-1 and TRBJ2-1; 10 bases are shared with TRBD2. Germline CDR1 MGHDK, CDR2 SYGVNS. The CDR3 contains 17 residues. V lost 2 bases to trimming and J lost 4 bases; unmatched junction nucleotides: 8. The CDR3 DNA reads TGTGCCAGCAGTGAAGGCCCGGGACTAGCGTGGTACAATGAGCAGTTCTTC. This codes for CASSEGPGLAWYNEQFF.

The J gene is TRBJ2-2, the V gene TRBV7-9; D not resolved. The CDR3 runs 13 residues. V dropped 4 bases and J dropped 8 bases, with 11 bases sitting between them. Germline CDR1 SEHNR, CDR2 FQNEAQ (reference sequence). CDR3 residues: CASSWFIVGELFF. The CDR3 DNA sequence: TGTGCCAGCAGCTGGTTCATCGTAGGGGAGCTGTTTTTT.

There are many counts of this clone. V is TRBV28 and J is TRBJ1-2, with D maybe TRBD1 (6 bases). Germline-derived CDR1 and CDR2 are MDHEN and SYDVKM. The CDR3 totals 15 residues. The V and J ends lost 5 bases and 9 bases respectively, with 22 bases between them. Here the CDR3 DNA reads TGTGCCAGCAGTCCAACGCAGACAGGCTCCTTGAGCTACACCTTC. It specifies CASSPTQTGSLSYTF.

This clone was seen many times. V and J are TRBV7-2 and TRBJ2-5; D is uncertain. Germline lookup yields CDR1 SGHTA and CDR2 FQGNSA. The V and J ends lost 5 bases and 4 bases respectively, with 11 bases between them. This CDR3 has 13 residues. The CDR3: CASSPWTGETQYF. DNA of the CDR3: TGTGCCAGCAGCCCATGGACGGGAGAGACCCAGTACTTC.

This chain links TRBV27 with TRBJ1-5; the D is unclear. Trimming cost V 3 bases and J 0 bases, with 3 bases left between them. Germline lookup yields CDR1 MNHEY and CDR2 SMNVEV (reference sequence). The CDR3 consists of 13 residues. The CDR3 region is CASSFDSNQPQHF. In DNA form, the CDR3 reads TGTGCCAGCAGTTTCGATAGCAATCAGCCCCAGCATTTT.

This clone was picked up a small number of times. The chain links TRBV15 to TRBJ1-2; tentatively, D is TRBD1 (6 bases). The V end lost 5 bases, the J end lost 8 bases, and 24 bases lay between the germline ends. Germline V gene data show CDR1 as LNHNV and CDR2 as YYDKDF (reference sequence). The CDR3 consists of 16 residues. CDR3 in amino acids: CATSADVGQPSRGYTF. The CDR3 DNA sequence: TGTGCCACCAGCGCAGATGTCGGACAGCCCTCTCGGGGCTACACCTTC.

This rearrangement joins TRBV9 to TRBJ2-2, with 7 bases lining up with TRBD1. The CDR3 length is 14 residues. With 4 bases clipped from V and 1 base from J, the junction kept 1 base outside the gene matches. Germline CDR1 reads SGDLS; CDR2 reads YYNGEE. Written as DNA, the CDR3 is TGTGCCAGCAGCCGACAGGGGAACACCGGGGAGCTGTTTTTT. Encoded protein: CASSRQGNTGELFF.

The J gene is TRBJ1-1, the V gene TRBV27; tentative D call: TRBD1 (5 bases). CDR1 and CDR2 (germline): MNHEY, SMNVEV (reference sequence). The CDR3 totals 16 residues. The ends were cut back, 3 bases at V and 0 bases at J, with 14 bases in the middle. CDR3 DNA: TGTGCCAGCAGTTTGGGAGCCGGGACCTTGAACACTGAAGCTTTCTTT. Residues: CASSLGAGTLNTEAFF.

A few counts support this clone. This sequence joins TRBV7-2 and TRBJ1-1, with a tentative D call TRBD1 (6 bases). The CDR3 is 15 residues long. V was pared by 3 bases and J by 6 bases, with 17 bases between. The V gene's germline CDR1 is SGHTA and CDR2 FQGNSA. CDR3 residues: CASSFDQGGIAEAFF. The CDR3 nucleotides are TGTGCCAGCAGCTTCGATCAAGGGGGGATCGCTGAAGCTTTCTTT.

The chain is built from TRBV6-5 and TRBJ2-2; D might be TRBD1 (6 bases). The ends were cut back, 7 bases at V and 1 base at J, with 13 bases in the middle. This CDR3 is built from 15 residues. Looked up from germline, CDR1 is MNHEY and CDR2 is SVGAGI. CDR3 region: CASKKTRGNTGELFF. The DNA of the CDR3 is TGTGCCAGCAAGAAAACCAGGGGGAACACCGGGGAGCTGTTTTTT.

The chain recombines TRBV9 with TRBJ1-3; D not resolved. The CDR3 is 15 amino acids. In germline, CDR1 is SGDLS, CDR2 YYNGEE. The V end was cut by 0 bases, the J end by 0 bases, with 7 bases between. DNA of the CDR3: TGTGCCAGCAGCGTAGCCCCGAACTCTGGAAACACCATATATTTT. Its protein is CASSVAPNSGNTIYF.